What follows describes a single TCR beta chain. Its cognate antigen is unknown. These data are taken from a study of cytomegalovirus exposure and HLA in healthy donors. Study-level points and caveats: The study flagged some 170 TCR beta chains as cytomegalovirus-associated. Rare sequences made up most TCRs, while some public TCRs were found in many donors.

The CDR3 sequence is 15 residues long. V lost 6 bases and J lost 6; bases outside the gene matches: 10. The germline V gene encodes CDR1 LGHNT and CDR2 FRNRAP. TCRdb's copy holds only in-frame clones and misses some; the assay was immunoSEQ multiplex PCR. The table shows 150,000 to 200,000 clones, with 75% to 90% occurring only once. V is TRBV12-5 and J is TRBJ2-2; 7 bases line up with TRBD1. Sequencing used PBMCs. This TCR came from a man aged 18 to 30 in good health and CMV-seropositive. The CDR3 DNA reads TGTGCTAGTGGGGTAGGGGGCCCCACGGCCGGGGAGCTGTTTTTT. Its protein is CASGVGGPTAGELFF.